This T cell receptor (beta chain) derives from a study of PD-1 blockade in classical Hodgkin lymphoma. Profiled with immunoSEQ multiplex PCR; TCRdb holds only in-frame clones, not every one. The sample yields some 15,000 clones, roughly nine tenths seen once. The CDR3 consists of 15 residues. Germline CDR1 and CDR2: MDHEN and SYDVKM. The V segment lost 6 bases and the J segment 6 bases; nucleotides outside the gene matches: 11. Findings and caveats of the study: Reports described newly diagnosed patients as having lower baseline TCR diversity than healthy donors.

Indicated time point: newly diagnosed, previously untreated cHL patient sample. Thawed PBMCs underwent magnetic negative selection to obtain purified CD8+ T cells. Researchers used newly diagnosed, untreated classical Hodgkin lymphoma PBMCs for comparison. Concerning this clone itself: Its target is not known.

The sample was CD8+ T cells from blood. This TCR was sampled from a human donor with classical Hodgkin lymphoma. This chain connects TRBV28 to TRBJ2-5, with 9 bases lining up with TRBD2. CDR3 region: CASSPWREGTKTQYF. For the CDR3, the DNA is TGTGCCAGCAGCCCCTGGCGGGAGGGTACGAAGACCCAGTACTTC.